Listed below are T cell receptor beta chains from one sample, sequenced in a study of blood T cell repertoires in COVID-19. The repertoire was sequenced with immunoSEQ multiplex PCR; TCRdb's copy has only in-frame clones and lacks some. The sample records about 160,000 clones, 79% being singletons. Sequences were obtained from peripheral blood. The receptors come from a woman aged 55-70 years with COVID-19, enrolled during active disease. Both conserved end residues are part of each CDR3. The order of the fields is V gene, D gene, J gene, clone size, CDR3 protein, CDR3 DNA. A D gene is named only where the DNA matches it firmly. Clone size appears in some rows only: once, few, many, or a class for an expanded clone.

>TRBV4-1|.|TRBJ2-4|.
CASSPTPEPGVIQYF
TGCGCCAGCAGCCCGACTCCAGAACCGGGAGTGATTCAGTACTTC
>TRBV18|TRBD2|TRBJ2-7|few
CASSPPASGRYEQYF
TGTGCCAGCTCACCACCGGCTAGCGGGAGGTACGAGCAGTACTTC
>TRBV18|TRBD1|TRBJ2-7|.
CASSDRTGDGYEQYF
TGTGCCAGCTCAGATAGGACAGGGGACGGGTACGAGCAGTACTTC
>TRBV6-6|TRBD1|TRBJ2-7|.
CASSYYHRGGYEQYF
TGTGCCAGCAGTTACTACCACAGGGGCGGCTACGAGCAGTACTTC
>TRBV2|TRBD2|TRBJ2-1|.
CASSQAGLAPAQFF
TGTGCCAGCAGTCAAGCAGGACTAGCCCCCGCGCAGTTCTTC
>TRBV28|.|TRBJ2-2|.
CASSFGQILRGELFF
TGTGCCAGCAGTTTCGGACAGATTTTAAGAGGGGAGCTGTTTTTT
>TRBV21-1|.|TRBJ2-7|once
CASSTRQGVNEQYF
TGTGCCAGCAGCACCCGACAGGGGGTCAACGAGCAGTACTTC
>TRBV10-2|.|TRBJ1-1|.
CASSEFRGLNTEAFF
TGCGCCAGCAGTGAGTTCAGGGGCTTGAACACTGAAGCTTTCTTT
>TRBV6-1|.|TRBJ1-3|many
CASSELGLENTIYF
TGTGCCAGCAGTGAGTTGGGGCTCGAAAACACCATATATTTT
>TRBV7-2|.|TRBJ1-3|.
CASSLQAGAGNTIYF
TGTGCCAGCAGCTTACAGGCAGGGGCGGGAAACACCATATATTTT
>TRBV5-6|.|TRBJ2-1|few
CASSLNTNNEQFF
TGTGCCAGCAGCTTGAACACGAACAATGAGCAGTTCTTC
>TRBV6-4|TRBD2|TRBJ2-1|.
CASSEAGGPSEQFF
TGTGCCAGCAGTGAGGCGGGGGGGCCGAGTGAGCAGTTCTTC
>TRBV4-2|.|TRBJ2-5|.
CASSQEELGGLGETQYF
TGTGCCAGCAGCCAAGAGGAACTCGGCGGGTTGGGAGAGACCCAGTACTTC
>TRBV28|TRBD2|TRBJ2-7|.
CASTLAGSSYEQYF
TGTGCCAGCACACTAGCGGGAAGCTCCTACGAGCAGTACTTC
>TRBV30|.|TRBJ1-3|once
CAWSADLGNTIYF
TGTGCCTGGAGTGCGGACTTAGGAAACACCATATATTTT
>TRBV7-3|.|TRBJ1-1|.
CASSLLPQGPNTEAFF
TGTGCCAGCAGCCTACTGCCGCAGGGGCCGAACACTGAAGCTTTCTTT
>TRBV7-9|.|TRBJ1-2|.
CASSLGQPFLGYTF
TGTGCCAGCAGCCTCGGACAGCCCTTCCTCGGCTACACCTTC
>TRBV28|.|TRBJ2-7|.
CASSLEVPPYEQYF
TGTGCCAGCAGTTTGGAGGTCCCGCCCTACGAGCAGTACTTC
>TRBV7-2|.|TRBJ2-2|.
CASSLDVSPFTGELFF
TGTGCCAGCAGCTTAGATGTGAGCCCTTTCACCGGGGAGCTGTTTTTT
>TRBV7-2|TRBD1|TRBJ1-1|.
CASSSAGTGLGTEAFF
TGTGCCAGCAGCTCCGCCGGGACAGGGCTGGGCACTGAAGCTTTCTTT
>TRBV5-1|.|TRBJ1-1|.
CASSLDVHNTEAFF
TGCGCCAGCAGCTTGGATGTCCATAACACTGAAGCTTTCTTT
>TRBV24-1|.|TRBJ1-2|.
CATSLSGYGGYTF
TGTGCCACCAGCCTTTCGGGGTATGGCGGCTACACCTTC
>TRBV24-1|.|TRBJ2-5|once
CATSDFDRISREETQYF
TGTGCCACCAGTGATTTCGACAGAATTAGCCGAGAAGAGACCCAGTACTTC
>TRBV2|TRBD2|TRBJ2-6|.
CASSPSGYSGANVLTF
TGTGCCAGCAGTCCTAGCGGGTATTCTGGGGCCAACGTCCTGACTTTC
>TRBV10-3|.|TRBJ2-2|.
CAIPQGPSETGELFF
TGTGCCATCCCCCAAGGGCCTAGCGAGACCGGGGAGCTGTTTTTT
>TRBV7-8|.|TRBJ1-3|.
CASSLGPGEGYTIYF
TGTGCCAGCAGCTTAGGTCCAGGGGAGGGATACACCATATATTTT
>TRBV5-8|TRBD1|TRBJ2-5|.
CASSPGQGLQETQYF
TGTGCCAGCAGCCCAGGACAGGGCCTCCAAGAGACCCAGTACTTC